Below are 23 T cell receptor beta chains sequenced from a single sample in a study of OX40 agonist ivuxolimab in advanced cancers. Library construction relied on the immunoSEQ multiplex PCR assay. The table comes from immuneACCESS by way of TCRdb, which keeps in-frame sequences with V and J called. Part of the clones is missing from these tables; in studies checked, under half for an unresolved V gene and the rest for unknown reasons. Recorded for this sample are more than 65,000 clones; 85% to 95% of them occurred a single time. Together, the top ten hold more than 15% of the sample. Sequencing was performed on CD4+ or CD8+ T cells sorted from blood, taken in a trial of the OX40 agonist ivuxolimab. Receptors were obtained from an adult with an advanced solid tumor such as melanoma, head and neck, liver or kidney cancer.

This clone has only one observation. This rearrangement joins TRBV6-5 to TRBJ2-5; D tentatively reads TRBD1 or TRBD2 (6 bases each). V shed 1 base and J shed 2 bases, with 14 bases lying between them. Germline lookup yields CDR1 MNHEY and CDR2 SVGAGI. The CDR3 has 16 residues. As DNA, the CDR3 is TGTGCCAGCAGTTACTTCCTGAGGGGGGAACAAGAGACCCAGTACTTC. This sequence encodes CASSYFLRGEQETQYF.

The J gene is TRBJ1-2, the V gene TRBV19; the D is unclear. Germline V gene sequence: CDR1 LNHDA, CDR2 SQIVND (reference sequence). The CDR3 covers 16 residues. The germline V and J ends were trimmed by 4 bases and 5 bases, with 20 bases remaining between them. The CDR3 loop reads CASSKSPLSHRYGYTF. The CDR3 DNA sequence: TGTGCCAGTAGTAAATCCCCGTTAAGCCATAGGTATGGCTACACCTTC.

The genes are TRBV7-6 and TRBJ2-3; 8 positions agree with TRBD2. The V segment lost 1 base and the J segment 0 bases; nucleotides outside the gene matches: 6. The CDR3 length is 17 residues. The germline V gene encodes CDR1 SGHVS and CDR2 FNYEAQ. This CDR3 is CASSLVPSGSSTDTQYF. CDR3 in DNA: TGTGCCAGCAGCTTAGTCCCCAGCGGGAGCAGCACAGATACGCAGTATTTT.

This clone was observed a single time. The chain uses TRBV27 and TRBJ2-1; 7 bases are shared with TRBD2. J gave up 2 bases and V 2 bases, and 3 bases lay outside the gene matches. Germline values: CDR1 MNHEY, CDR2 SMNVEV (reference sequence). The CDR3 spans 15 residues. The CDR3 here is CASSLGGSPYNEQFF. CDR3 nucleotide sequence: TGTGCCAGCAGTTTAGGCGGGAGCCCCTACAATGAGCAGTTCTTC.

V gene TRBV18 combines with J gene TRBJ2-7, with D possibly TRBD2 on 6 matching bases. This CDR3 spans 14 amino acids. Germline CDR1 reads KGHSH; CDR2 reads LQKENI. V gave up 6 bases and J gave up 4 bases, with 16 bases separating them. CDR3 sequence (DNA): TGTGCCAGCTCGGCGGGGTATGGGGGGTACGAGCAGTACTTC. Its protein is CASSAGYGGYEQYF.

V is TRBV27 and J is TRBJ1-1, with a weak D call TRBD1 (5 bases). This CDR3 is 13 amino acids long. V was cut by 6 bases and J by 4 bases, with 12 bases left in between. Germline assignment: CDR1 MNHEY and CDR2 SMNVEV (reference sequence). CDR3 coding DNA: TGTGCCAGCAGCCCTGGGGGGATCACTGAAGCTTTCTTT. It yields the protein CASSPGGITEAFF.

The V and J genes are TRBV9 and TRBJ1-2; the D gene is possibly TRBD1 (5 bases). Germline V gene lookup returns CDR1 SGDLS and CDR2 YYNGEE. This CDR3 spans 16 amino acids. Between the trimmed V and J ends, which lost 2 bases and 6 bases, there was a span of 20 bases. The CDR3 DNA reads as TGTGCCAGCAGCGTTGGTTTGTGGGCGGGGCTGGATGGCTACACCTTC. This sequence encodes CASSVGLWAGLDGYTF.

This sequence joins TRBV7-8 and TRBJ2-1, with D tentatively TRBD2 (6 bases). From germline, CDR1 is SGHVS and CDR2 FQNEAQ. V lost 3 bases and J lost 8, with 17 bases in between. This CDR3 is 15 amino acids long. In DNA, the CDR3 is TGTGCCAGCAGCTTGTGGGGGGACCAAACGGATGAGCAGTTCTTC. Translated: CASSLWGDQTDEQFF.

This clone showed up just once. This rearrangement joins TRBV4-3 to TRBJ2-1; no clear D. Germline V gene data show CDR1 as LGHNA and CDR2 as YSLEER. V lost 0 bases and J lost 0, with 15 bases in between. This CDR3 is 18 amino acids long. In DNA, the CDR3 is TGCGCCAGCAGCCAAGATAAGGTTCAACTGAGCTCCTACAATGAGCAGTTCTTC. Its protein product is CASSQDKVQLSSYNEQFF.

V usage is TRBV4-3 and J usage is TRBJ1-4; 7 bases are shared with TRBD1. Trimming at V came to 0 bases and at J to 6 bases, leaving 7 bases not matched to a gene. Germline V CDR1 and CDR2: LGHNA, YSLEER. This CDR3 has 16 amino acids. CDR3 DNA: TGCGCCAGCAGCCAAGATAGGACAGGCCAATATGAAAAACTGTTTTTT. It is translated as CASSQDRTGQYEKLFF.

This clone was detected only once. The V call is TRBV7-8, the J call TRBJ2-2; TRBD2 is a possible D gene (5 bases). The CDR3 spans 15 residues. The germline V gene has CDR1 SGHVS and CDR2 FQNEAQ. V dropped 1 base and J dropped 0 bases, with 6 bases sitting between them. The CDR3, as DNA: TGTGCCAGCAGCTTAGGGGGAGCGAACACCGGGGAGCTGTTTTTT. As protein: CASSLGGANTGELFF. The full variable domain, rest sourced from reference TRBV7-8 and TRBJ2-2, is GAGVSQSPRYKVAKRGQDVALRCDPISGHVSLFWYQQALGQGPEFLTYFQNEAQLDKSGLPSDRFFAERPEGSVSTLKIQRTQQEDSAVYLCASSLGGANTGELFFGEGSRLTVL.

This sequence joins TRBV7-8 and TRBJ2-7; a weak D match, TRBD1 (5 bases). Trimming removed 1 base at V and 7 bases at J, with 11 bases between. The CDR3 is 13 amino acids. Germline V gives CDR1 SGHVS, CDR2 FQNEAQ. The CDR3 DNA sequence: TGTGCCAGCAGCTTAGAGGGCAGGGATGAGCAGTACTTC. Translated: CASSLEGRDEQYF.

The rearrangement links TRBV19 to TRBJ2-7; TRBD2 matches at 9 bases. With 4 bases clipped from V and 6 bases from J, the junction kept 7 bases outside the gene matches. The CDR3 covers 14 residues. Germline CDR1 is LNHDA and CDR2 is SQIVND (reference sequence). In nucleotides, the CDR3 is TGTGCCAGTAGTAGTCGCGCGGGGGGGATCGAGCAGTACTTC. Translating it yields CASSSRAGGIEQYF. The variable domain in full, completed from reference TRBV19 and TRBJ2-7, reads DGGITQSPKYLFRKEGQNVTLSCEQNLNHDAMYWYRQDPGQGLRLIYYSQIVNDFQKGDIAEGYSVSREKKESFPLTVTSAQKNPTAFYLCASSSRAGGIEQYFGPGTRLTVT.

Notes on this clone: Germline is not matched at one junction end, which may reflect a read error. This rearrangement joins TRBV19 to TRBJ2-7; D is uncertain. This CDR3 comprises 14 residues. The germline V gene encodes CDR1 LNHDA and CDR2 SQIVND (reference sequence). The CDR3 here is CASSIVAYSSEQYF. In DNA, the CDR3 is TGTGCCAGTAGTATAGTGGCCTATTCCTCCGAGCAGTACTTC.

The chain has TRBV27 and TRBJ1-1, with 9 bases lining up with TRBD1. The V segment lost 2 bases and the J segment 5 bases; nucleotides outside the gene matches: 9. CDR1 and CDR2 from the germline V gene are MNHEY and SMNVEV (reference sequence). The CDR3 is 16 amino acids. CDR3 loop: CASSLGTGHLGTEAFF. DNA of the CDR3: TGTGCCAGCAGTTTAGGGACAGGGCATCTCGGGACTGAAGCTTTCTTT.

The chain uses TRBV4-2 and TRBJ1-1, with D possibly being TRBD1 (5 bases). Looked up from germline, CDR1 is LGHNA and CDR2 is YNFKEQ. The CDR3 spans 14 residues. Deletions cut 0 bases from V and 7 bases from J, with 12 bases between. CDR3 DNA: TGTGCCAGCAGCCAAGAACAGGCCCGGGGTGAAGCTTTCTTT. The encoded protein is CASSQEQARGEAFF.

The rearrangement uses TRBV4-1 and TRBJ1-2; a possible D gene is TRBD1 (5 bases). The germline V gene encodes CDR1 MGHRA and CDR2 YSYEKL. Trimming cost V 3 bases and J 0 bases, with 8 bases left between them. CDR3 length equals 14 residues. The chain's CDR3 is CASSQAGTNYGYTF. The CDR3 nucleotides read TGCGCCAGCAGCCAGGCAGGGACTAACTATGGCTACACCTTC.

V gene TRBV7-6 combines with J gene TRBJ2-2; 8 positions agree with TRBD1. Trimming removed 2 bases from V and 2 bases from J; junction bases left unmatched: 10. Germline V CDR1 and CDR2: SGHVS, FNYEAQ. The CDR3 runs 18 residues. In DNA, the CDR3 is TGTGCCAGCAGCTTAAACTTTGGGGGGACAGGAAACACCGGGGAGCTGTTTTTT. This sequence encodes CASSLNFGGTGNTGELFF. Filled out from reference TRBV7-6 and TRBJ2-2, the complete variable domain reads GAGVSQSPRYKVTKRGQDVALRCDPISGHVSLYWYRQALGQGPEFLTYFNYEAQQDKSGLPNDRFSAERPEGSISTLTIQRTEQRDSAMYRCASSLNFGGTGNTGELFFGEGSRLTVL.

This chain joins TRBV4-1 and TRBJ2-3, with 13 bases fitting TRBD2. The J segment lost 2 bases and the V segment lost 3 bases, leaving 11 bases of the junction unmatched. Looked up from germline, CDR1 is MGHRA and CDR2 is YSYEKL. This CDR3 has 19 amino acids. For the CDR3, the DNA is TGCGCCAGCAGCCACTTCCCGCCCGGGACTAGCGGGGACACAGATACGCAGTATTTT. This gives the protein CASSHFPPGTSGDTDTQYF.

The chain couples TRBV9 to TRBJ1-6; 8 bases align to TRBD1. Germline V gene data show CDR1 as SGDLS and CDR2 as YYNGEE. The CDR3 totals 15 residues. V gave up 0 bases and J gave up 9 bases; unmatched junction bases: 5. This chain's CDR3 is CASSVARTGSSPLHF. The CDR3 DNA is TGTGCCAGCAGCGTAGCTCGGACAGGGAGTTCACCCCTCCACTTT.

The chain carries TRBV7-2 and TRBJ1-2; 8 nucleotides match TRBD1. This CDR3 spans 15 amino acids. The germline gives CDR1 SGHTA, CDR2 FQGNSA. After removal of 1 base from V and 2 bases from J, the junction contained 3 bases not matched to a gene. CDR3 loop: CASSLGDRLNYGYTF. CDR3 nucleotides: TGTGCCAGCAGCTTAGGGGACAGGTTAAACTATGGCTACACCTTC.

The J gene is TRBJ2-7, the V gene TRBV5-6, with 7 bases fitting TRBD2. The germline gives CDR1 SGHDT, CDR2 YYEEEE. J was trimmed by 2 bases and V by 5 bases; bases with no gene match: 10. The CDR3 totals 15 residues. CDR3 loop: CASRGIGGGTYEQYF. In DNA form, the CDR3 reads TGTGCCAGCAGAGGTATTGGCGGGGGAACCTACGAGCAGTACTTC.

The chain joins TRBV9 to TRBJ1-1, with D unclear. The CDR3 covers 14 residues. Deletions cut 0 bases from V and 4 bases from J, with 10 bases between. Per the germline V gene, CDR1 is SGDLS and CDR2 is YYNGEE. CDR3 loop: CASSVGLRGTEAFF. DNA of the CDR3: TGTGCCAGCAGCGTAGGTCTCCGGGGCACTGAAGCTTTCTTT. The whole variable domain, filled in from reference TRBV9 and TRBJ1-1, reads DSGVTQTPKHLITATGQRVTLRCSPRSGDLSVYWYQQSLDQGLQFLIQYYNGEERAKGNILERFSAQQFPDLHSELNLSSLELGDSALYFCASSVGLRGTEAFFGQGTRLTVV.